The 18 T cell receptor beta chains in this list originate from one sample, sequenced in a study of T cells in Graves' hyperthyroidism and ophthalmopathy. From RNA transcripts, TCR beta CDR3 regions were amplified. With the HTBI primer set, the TCR CDR3 went through a first round of RT-PCR. MiXCR, applied by TCRdb to the multiplex PCR reads, yields one record per CDR3 protein. The sample has over 300,000 distinct CDR3 sequences, about an eighth seen once. Sequencing input: blood. The receptor source for this set is a woman aged 40 to 50 with Graves' ophthalmopathy.

This clonotype was seen many times. The rearrangement joins TRBV6-1 to TRBJ1-4; no reliable D call. Germline V gives CDR1 MNHNS, CDR2 SASEGT. V shed 6 bases and J shed 0 bases, with 11 bases lying between them. There are 15 residues in the CDR3. This CDR3 reads CASSLSTATNEKLFF. CDR3 DNA sequence: TGTGCCAGCAGCCTCTCGACCGCAACTAATGAAAAACTGTTTTTT.

Many counts were recorded for this clonotype. The rearrangement joins TRBV18 to TRBJ2-7; D not resolved. Germline assignment: CDR1 KGHSH and CDR2 LQKENI. The CDR3 contains 13 residues. V dropped 2 bases and J dropped 6 bases, with 11 bases sitting between them. Here the CDR3 reads CASSPTKTAEQYF. The CDR3 region has the DNA TGTGCCAGCTCACCAACGAAAACGGCCGAGCAGTACTTC.

This clonotype was counted at least ten times. V is TRBV20-1 and J is TRBJ2-3, with unresolved D. The CDR3 spans 11 residues. V gave up 5 bases and J gave up 4 bases, with 7 bases separating them. The germline V gene has CDR1 DFQATT and CDR2 SNEGSKA (reference sequence). CDR3 nucleotide sequence: TGCAGTGCTTATTACGCAGATACGCAGTATTTT. Translation: CSAYYADTQYF.

The chain uses TRBV20-1 and TRBJ1-1; D unresolved. The germline V gene encodes CDR1 DFQATT and CDR2 SNEGSKA (reference sequence). CDR3 size: 13 residues. V was clipped by 1 base and J by 3 bases, with 9 bases between them. DNA of the CDR3: TGCAGTGCTAGAGGGGAGGGCGACACTGAAGCTTTCTTT. It encodes CSARGEGDTEAFF.

As concerns this clonotype: This may stem from a read error, because a much larger clone lies one nucleotide away. The chain is built from TRBV2 and TRBJ2-5; D is unresolved. With 6 bases removed from V and 4 bases from J, the gap between germline ends came to 15 bases. CDR1 and CDR2 from the germline V gene are SNHLY and FYNNEI. The CDR3 is 14 residues long. The CDR3 DNA follows: TGTGCCAGCAGACGGACGTTCCTACGAGAGACCCAGTACTTC. As protein: CASRRTFLRETQYF.

On this clonotype: This CDR3 fails to terminate in the conserved phenylalanine or tryptophan, so it likely reflects a read error. The J gene is TRBJ1-2, the V gene TRBV2, with D hard to call. Trimming removed 2 bases at V and 8 bases at J, with 27 bases between. Germline-derived CDR1 and CDR2 are SNHLY and FYNNEI. The CDR3 has 18 residues. The CDR3 coding sequence is TGTGCCAGCAGTGAATTTGGGATCGCGTGGGCCGAACGCTACGGCTACACCCTC. Amino acids: CASSEFGIAWAERYGYTL.

This clonotype showed up many times. V usage is TRBV20-1 and J usage is TRBJ1-2; unclear D gene. The germline V gene has CDR1 DFQATT and CDR2 SNEGSKA (reference sequence). This CDR3 is 13 amino acids long. Trimming cost V 4 bases and J 4 bases, with 13 bases left between them. CDR3 DNA: TGCAGTGCTAACCGGGATTGGACCTATGGCTACACCTTC. Its protein product is CSANRDWTYGYTF.

This clonotype showed up many times. This chain joins TRBV20-1 and TRBJ2-1; TRBD2 matches at 10 bases. CDR1 is DFQATT, CDR2 SNEGSKA, per germline (reference sequence). Germline trimming cut 6 bases from V and 9 bases from J; bases unmatched to any gene: 11. This CDR3 contains 14 residues. CDR3 nucleotides: TGCAGTGCAGCTAGCGGGAGAGGGCGAAGTGAGCAGTTCTTC. Its protein is CSAASGRGRSEQFF.

This clonotype was counted ten times or more. The rearrangement uses TRBV19 and TRBJ2-1, with 8 bases fitting TRBD2. Per germline, CDR1 LNHDA and CDR2 SQIVND (reference sequence). The CDR3 length is 16 residues. V was pared by 0 bases and J by 4 bases, with 5 bases of the junction left unmatched. The CDR3 bases are TGTGCCAGTAGTATAGATCTTCGGGAGGGTTACAATGAGCAGTTCTTC. Translation: CASSIDLREGYNEQFF.

This clonotype was found many times. The chain links TRBV12-3 or TRBV12-4 to TRBJ1-5; D may be TRBD1 (5 bases). The CDR3 loop spans 16 amino acids. The V end lost 0 bases, the J end lost 6 bases, and 15 bases lay between the germline ends. The CDR3: CASSLALGGRSQPQHF. In nucleotides, the CDR3 is TGTGCCAGCAGTTTAGCGCTGGGGGGTCGTAGTCAGCCCCAGCATTTT.

This clonotype was found many times. This CDR3 reads CASSLIAISDTQYF. The DNA of the CDR3 is TGTGCCAGCAGCTTAATCGCCATATCAGATACGCAGTATTTT. This chain links TRBV7-2 with TRBJ2-3, with D hard to call. V gave up 2 bases and J gave up 4 bases, with 10 bases separating them. Germline V gene sequence: CDR1 SGHTA, CDR2 FQGNSA. This CDR3 is built from 14 residues. The whole variable domain, filled in from reference TRBV7-2 and TRBJ2-3, reads GAGVSQSPSNKVTEKGKDVELRCDPISGHTALYWYRQSLGQGLEFLIYFQGNSAPDKSGLPSDRFSAERTGGSVSTLTIQRTQQEDSAVYLCASSLIAISDTQYFGPGTRLTVL.

The V gene is TRBV5-8, the J gene TRBJ2-1; 8 bases match TRBD1. V shed 6 bases and J 4 bases; nucleotides not matched to a gene: 9. The CDR3 extends over 15 amino acids. The germline gives CDR1 SGHTS, CDR2 YDEGEE. This chain's CDR3 is CASIRTGRPYNEQFF. CDR3 DNA sequence: TGTGCCAGCATCCGGACAGGGCGACCTTACAATGAGCAGTTCTTC.

This clonotype was recorded at least ten times. The V call is TRBV6-1, the J call TRBJ2-2, with D possibly matching TRBD2 (5 bases). The CDR3 runs to 14 residues. From germline, CDR1 is MNHNS and CDR2 SASEGT. V lost 10 bases and J lost 6, with 18 bases in between. The CDR3 nucleotides are TGTGCCATCACGCCCGGACTTTTGCCCGGGGAGCTGTTTTTT. This sequence encodes CAITPGLLPGELFF.

This clonotype has at least ten counts. The chain carries TRBV20-1 and TRBJ2-3, with TRBD1 as a possible D gene (6 bases). The germline CDR1 and CDR2 sequences are DFQATT and SNEGSKA (reference sequence). The CDR3 runs 13 residues. With 3 bases removed from V and 5 bases from J, the gap between germline ends came to 12 bases. CDR3 protein: CSASVQGQDTQYF. Written as DNA, the CDR3 is TGCAGTGCTAGTGTCCAGGGGCAAGATACGCAGTATTTT.

This clonotype has a handful of counts. The chain recombines TRBV7-9 with TRBJ2-6; maybe TRBD1 (7 bases). The CDR3 consists of 19 residues. Germline CDR1 reads SEHNR; CDR2 reads FQNEAQ (reference sequence). The germline V and J ends were trimmed by 5 bases and 0 bases, with 20 bases remaining between them. The CDR3 loop reads CASSGKGGQIFSGANVLTF. CDR3 nucleotide sequence: TGTGCCAGCAGCGGAAAGGGGGGACAGATCTTCTCTGGGGCCAACGTCCTGACTTTC.

The V gene is TRBV12-3 or TRBV12-4, the J gene TRBJ2-3; perhaps TRBD1 as D (6 bases). V lost 7 bases, J lost 1 base, and 15 bases lay in between. The CDR3 loop spans 15 amino acids. The CDR3 loop is CASMMRGSGTDTQYF. CDR3 bases: TGTGCCAGCATGATGAGGGGGAGTGGCACAGATACGCAGTATTTT.

The gene calls are TRBV20-1 and TRBJ1-1; possible D gene TRBD1, 6 bases. There are 14 residues in the CDR3. Germline-derived CDR1 and CDR2 are DFQATT and SNEGSKA (reference sequence). Trimming pared 6 bases from V and 1 base from J, leaving 15 bases between. CDR3 protein: CSATRTASNTEAFF. In nucleotides, the CDR3 is TGCAGTGCAACAAGGACAGCTTCGAACACTGAAGCTTTCTTT.

This clonotype was observed at least ten times. V usage is TRBV6-1 and J usage is TRBJ1-5; D remains ambiguous. V lost 5 bases and J 7 bases, leaving 12 bases between the germline ends. The length of the CDR3 is 13 residues. CDR1 and CDR2 from the germline V gene are MNHNS and SASEGT. The CDR3 is CASSLTSNQPQHF. Written as DNA, the CDR3 is TGTGCCAGCAGTCTAACATCGAACCAGCCCCAGCATTTT.